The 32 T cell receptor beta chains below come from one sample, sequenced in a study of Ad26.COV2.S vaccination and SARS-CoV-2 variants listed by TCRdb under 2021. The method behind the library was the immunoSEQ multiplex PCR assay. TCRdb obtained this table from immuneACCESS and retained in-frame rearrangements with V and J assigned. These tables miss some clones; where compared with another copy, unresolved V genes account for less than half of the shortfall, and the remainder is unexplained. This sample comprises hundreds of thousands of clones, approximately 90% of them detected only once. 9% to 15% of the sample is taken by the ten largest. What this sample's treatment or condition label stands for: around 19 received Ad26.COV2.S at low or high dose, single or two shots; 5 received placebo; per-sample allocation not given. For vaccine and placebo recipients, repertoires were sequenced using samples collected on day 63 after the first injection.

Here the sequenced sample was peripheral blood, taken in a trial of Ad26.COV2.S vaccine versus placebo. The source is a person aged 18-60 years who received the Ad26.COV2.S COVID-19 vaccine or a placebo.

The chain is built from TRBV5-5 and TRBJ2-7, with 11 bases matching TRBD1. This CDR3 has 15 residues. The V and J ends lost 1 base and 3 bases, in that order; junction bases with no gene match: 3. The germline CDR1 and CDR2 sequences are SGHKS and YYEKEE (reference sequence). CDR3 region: CASSLLGTGGYEQYF. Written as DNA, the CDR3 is TGTGCCAGCAGCTTGCTTGGGACAGGGGGCTACGAGCAGTACTTC.

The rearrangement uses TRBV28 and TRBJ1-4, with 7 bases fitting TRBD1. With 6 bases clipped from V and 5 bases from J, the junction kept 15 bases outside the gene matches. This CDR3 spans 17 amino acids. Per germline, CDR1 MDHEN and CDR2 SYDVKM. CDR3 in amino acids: CASSPNRGRLVNEKLFF. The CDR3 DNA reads TGTGCCAGCAGCCCGAACAGGGGACGACTCGTAAATGAAAAACTGTTTTTT.

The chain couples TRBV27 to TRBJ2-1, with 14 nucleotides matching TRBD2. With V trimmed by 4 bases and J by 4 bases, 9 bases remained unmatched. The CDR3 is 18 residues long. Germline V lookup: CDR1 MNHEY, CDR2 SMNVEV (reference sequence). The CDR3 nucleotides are TGTGCCAGCAGTTCGGGACTAGCGGGAGACAGGAGGTACAATGAGCAGTTCTTC. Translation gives CASSSGLAGDRRYNEQFF.

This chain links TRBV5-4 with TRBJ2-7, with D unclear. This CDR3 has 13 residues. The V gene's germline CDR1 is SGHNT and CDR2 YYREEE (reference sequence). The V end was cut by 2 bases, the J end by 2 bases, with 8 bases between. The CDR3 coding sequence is TGTGCCAGCAGCTTTGGGGAAACCTACGAGCAGTACTTC. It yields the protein CASSFGETYEQYF.

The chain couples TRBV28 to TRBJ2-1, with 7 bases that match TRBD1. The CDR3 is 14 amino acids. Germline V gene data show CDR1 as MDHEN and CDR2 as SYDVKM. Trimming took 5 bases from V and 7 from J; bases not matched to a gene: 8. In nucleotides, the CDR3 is TGTGCCAGCAGTGGACAGGCTCTGAGGAATGAGCAGTTCTTC. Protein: CASSGQALRNEQFF.

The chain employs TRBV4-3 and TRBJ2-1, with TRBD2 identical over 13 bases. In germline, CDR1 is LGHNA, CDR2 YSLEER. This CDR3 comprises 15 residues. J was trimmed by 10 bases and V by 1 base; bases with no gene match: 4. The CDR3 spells CASSQGTSGSVEQFF. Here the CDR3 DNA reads TGCGCCAGCAGCCAAGGGACTAGCGGGAGCGTCGAGCAGTTCTTC.

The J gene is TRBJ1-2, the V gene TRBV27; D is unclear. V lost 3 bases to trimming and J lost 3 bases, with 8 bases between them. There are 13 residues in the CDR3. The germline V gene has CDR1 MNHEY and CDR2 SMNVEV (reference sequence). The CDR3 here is CASSLGIHYGYTF. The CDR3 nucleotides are TGTGCCAGCAGTTTGGGGATCCACTATGGCTACACCTTC.

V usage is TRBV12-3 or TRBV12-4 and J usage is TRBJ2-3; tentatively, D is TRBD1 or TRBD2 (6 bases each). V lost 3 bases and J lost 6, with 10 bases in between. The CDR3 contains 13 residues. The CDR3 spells CASSFGGPDTQYF. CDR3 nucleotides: TGTGCCAGCAGTTTTGGGGGGCCTGATACGCAGTATTTT.

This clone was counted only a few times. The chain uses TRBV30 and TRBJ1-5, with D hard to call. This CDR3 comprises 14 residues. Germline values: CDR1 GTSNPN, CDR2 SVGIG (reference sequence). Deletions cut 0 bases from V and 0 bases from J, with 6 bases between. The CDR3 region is CAWSVGYSNQPQHF. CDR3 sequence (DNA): TGTGCCTGGAGTGTCGGATATAGCAATCAGCCCCAGCATTTT.

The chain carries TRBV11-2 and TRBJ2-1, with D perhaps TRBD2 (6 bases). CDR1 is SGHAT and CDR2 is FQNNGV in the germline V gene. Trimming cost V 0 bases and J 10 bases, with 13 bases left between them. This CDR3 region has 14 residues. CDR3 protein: CASSLDGTGVEQFF. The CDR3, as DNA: TGTGCCAGCAGCTTAGACGGAACGGGAGTCGAGCAGTTCTTC.

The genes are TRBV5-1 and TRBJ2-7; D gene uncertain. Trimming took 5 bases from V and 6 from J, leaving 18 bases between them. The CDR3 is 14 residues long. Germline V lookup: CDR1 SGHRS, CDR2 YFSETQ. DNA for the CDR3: TGCGCCAGCAGGGGGAATCCCTCGACCCCCGAGCAGTACTTC. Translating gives CASRGNPSTPEQYF.

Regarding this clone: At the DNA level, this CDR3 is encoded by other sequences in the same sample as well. The CDR3 coding sequence is TGTGCCAGCAGTTTATCGGGCGGCGGGGAGCTGTTTTTT. Its protein product is CASSLSGGGELFF. The rearrangement joins TRBV12-3 or TRBV12-4 to TRBJ2-2; D is unresolved. V dropped 2 bases and J dropped 7 bases, with 8 bases sitting between them. The CDR3 has 13 amino acids.

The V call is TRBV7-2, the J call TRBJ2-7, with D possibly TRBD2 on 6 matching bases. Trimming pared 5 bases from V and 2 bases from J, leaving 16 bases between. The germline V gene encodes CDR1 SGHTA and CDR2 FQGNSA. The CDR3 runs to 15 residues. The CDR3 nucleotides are TGTGCCAGCAGCCCCGGGACTCCATTTGCCTACGAGCAGTACTTC. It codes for CASSPGTPFAYEQYF.

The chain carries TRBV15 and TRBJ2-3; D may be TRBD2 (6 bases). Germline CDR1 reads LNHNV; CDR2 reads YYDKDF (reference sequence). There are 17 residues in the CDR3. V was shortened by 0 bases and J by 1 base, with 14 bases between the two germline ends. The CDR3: CATSRDLKAGGTDTQYF. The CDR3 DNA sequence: TGTGCCACCAGCAGAGATCTAAAAGCGGGTGGCACAGATACGCAGTATTTT.

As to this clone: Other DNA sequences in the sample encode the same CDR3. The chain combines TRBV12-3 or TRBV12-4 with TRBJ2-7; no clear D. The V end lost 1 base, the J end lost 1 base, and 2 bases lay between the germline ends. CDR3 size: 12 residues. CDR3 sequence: CASSLGSYEQYF. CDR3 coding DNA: TGTGCCAGCAGTTTAGGTTCCTACGAGCAGTACTTC.

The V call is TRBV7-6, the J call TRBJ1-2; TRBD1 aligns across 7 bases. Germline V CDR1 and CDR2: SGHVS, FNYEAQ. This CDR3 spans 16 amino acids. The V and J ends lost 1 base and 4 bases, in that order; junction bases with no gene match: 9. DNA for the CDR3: TGTGCCAGCAGCTTAGAACCGGGACAGACCGTCTATGGCTACACCTTC. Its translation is CASSLEPGQTVYGYTF.

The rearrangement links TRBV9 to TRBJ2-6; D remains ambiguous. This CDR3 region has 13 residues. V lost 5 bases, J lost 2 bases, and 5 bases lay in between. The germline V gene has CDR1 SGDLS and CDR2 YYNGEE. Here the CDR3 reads CASRNTGANVLTF. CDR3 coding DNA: TGTGCCAGCAGAAATACTGGGGCCAACGTCCTGACTTTC.

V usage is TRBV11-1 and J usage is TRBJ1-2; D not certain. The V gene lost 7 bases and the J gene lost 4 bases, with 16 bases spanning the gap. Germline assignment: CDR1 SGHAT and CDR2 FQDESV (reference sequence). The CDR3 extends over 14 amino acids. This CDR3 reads CASKPSTGSYGYTF. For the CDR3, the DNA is TGTGCCAGCAAGCCCTCGACCGGGTCCTATGGCTACACCTTC.

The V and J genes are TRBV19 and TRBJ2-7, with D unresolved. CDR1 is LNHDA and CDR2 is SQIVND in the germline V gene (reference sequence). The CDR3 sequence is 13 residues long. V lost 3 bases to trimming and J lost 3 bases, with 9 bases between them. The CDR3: CASSITDNYEQYF. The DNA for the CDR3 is TGTGCCAGTAGTATCACCGACAACTACGAGCAGTACTTC.

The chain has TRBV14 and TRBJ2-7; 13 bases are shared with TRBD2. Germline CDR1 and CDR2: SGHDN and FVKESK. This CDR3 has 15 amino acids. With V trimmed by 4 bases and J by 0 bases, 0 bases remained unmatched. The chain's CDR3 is CASSRTSGGSYEQYF. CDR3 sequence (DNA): TGTGCCAGCAGCCGGACTAGCGGGGGCTCCTACGAGCAGTACTTC.

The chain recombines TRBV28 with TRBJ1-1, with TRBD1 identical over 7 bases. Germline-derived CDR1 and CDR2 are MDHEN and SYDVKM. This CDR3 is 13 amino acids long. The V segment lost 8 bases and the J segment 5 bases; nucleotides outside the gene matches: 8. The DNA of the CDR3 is TGTGCCAGCGGGGGGACAGCGAGGACTGAAGCTTTCTTT. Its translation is CASGGTARTEAFF.

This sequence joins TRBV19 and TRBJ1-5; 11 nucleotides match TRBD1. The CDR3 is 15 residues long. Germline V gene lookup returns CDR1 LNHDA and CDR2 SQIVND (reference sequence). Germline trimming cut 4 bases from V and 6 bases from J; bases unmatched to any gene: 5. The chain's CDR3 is CASSTRTGGVQPQHF. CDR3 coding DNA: TGTGCCAGTAGTACCCGGACAGGGGGCGTTCAGCCCCAGCATTTT.

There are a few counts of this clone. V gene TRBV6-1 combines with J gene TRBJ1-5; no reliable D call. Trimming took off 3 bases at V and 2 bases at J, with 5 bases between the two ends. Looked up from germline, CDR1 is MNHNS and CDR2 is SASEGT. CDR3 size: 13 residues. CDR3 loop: CASSEGGNQPQHF. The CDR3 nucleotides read TGTGCCAGCAGTGAGGGCGGCAATCAGCCCCAGCATTTT.

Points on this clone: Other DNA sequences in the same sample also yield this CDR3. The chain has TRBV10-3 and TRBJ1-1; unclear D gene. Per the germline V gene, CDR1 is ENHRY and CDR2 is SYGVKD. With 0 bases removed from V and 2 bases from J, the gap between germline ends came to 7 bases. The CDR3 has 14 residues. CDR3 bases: TGTGCCATCAGTGAGTCTGGGCGTAACACTGAAGCTTTCTTT. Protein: CAISESGRNTEAFF.

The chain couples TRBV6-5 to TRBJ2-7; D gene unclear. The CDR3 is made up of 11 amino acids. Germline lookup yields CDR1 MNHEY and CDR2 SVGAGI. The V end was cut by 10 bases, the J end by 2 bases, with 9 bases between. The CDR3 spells CATAGAYEQYF. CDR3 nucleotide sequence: TGTGCCACCGCAGGTGCCTACGAGCAGTACTTC.

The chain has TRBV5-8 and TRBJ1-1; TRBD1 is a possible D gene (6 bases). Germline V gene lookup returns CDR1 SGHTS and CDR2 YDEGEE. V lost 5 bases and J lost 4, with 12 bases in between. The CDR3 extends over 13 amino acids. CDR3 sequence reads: CASRMRGGTEAFF. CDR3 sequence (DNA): TGTGCCAGCAGGATGAGAGGGGGCACTGAAGCTTTCTTT.

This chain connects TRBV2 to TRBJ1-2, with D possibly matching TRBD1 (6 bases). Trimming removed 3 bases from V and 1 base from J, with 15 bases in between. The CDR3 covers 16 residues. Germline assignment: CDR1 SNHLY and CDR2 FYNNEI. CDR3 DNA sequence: TGTGCCAGCAGTGAGGGAACGCACAGGGTTAACTATGGCTACACCTTC. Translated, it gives CASSEGTHRVNYGYTF.

CDR3 sequence: CASSSGTIYNEQFF. CDR3 bases: TGTGCCAGCAGCTCCGGGACCATCTACAATGAGCAGTTCTTC. The chain links TRBV7-3 to TRBJ2-1; D may be TRBD1 or TRBD2 (5 bases each). The CDR3 loop spans 14 amino acids. The germline V and J ends were trimmed by 4 bases and 3 bases, with 10 bases remaining between them. CDR1 SGHTA and CDR2 FQGTGA come from the germline V gene.

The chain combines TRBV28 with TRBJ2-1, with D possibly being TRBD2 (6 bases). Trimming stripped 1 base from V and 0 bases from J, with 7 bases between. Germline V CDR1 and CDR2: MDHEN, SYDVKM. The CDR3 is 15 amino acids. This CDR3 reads CASSLFGSSYNEQFF. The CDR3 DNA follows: TGTGCCAGCAGTTTATTCGGGAGCTCCTACAATGAGCAGTTCTTC.

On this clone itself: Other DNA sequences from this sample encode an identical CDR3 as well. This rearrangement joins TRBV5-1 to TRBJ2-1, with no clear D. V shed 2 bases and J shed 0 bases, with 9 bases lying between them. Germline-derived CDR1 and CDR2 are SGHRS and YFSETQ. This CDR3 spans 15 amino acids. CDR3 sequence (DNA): TGCGCCAGCAGCTTAGATAGCAGCTCCTACAATGAGCAGTTCTTC. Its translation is CASSLDSSSYNEQFF.

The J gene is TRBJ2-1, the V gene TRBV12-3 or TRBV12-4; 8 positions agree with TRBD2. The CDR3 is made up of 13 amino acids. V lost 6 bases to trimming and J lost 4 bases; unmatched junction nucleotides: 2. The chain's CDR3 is CASSGRGYNEQFF. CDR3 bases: TGTGCCAGCAGCGGGAGGGGTTACAATGAGCAGTTCTTC.

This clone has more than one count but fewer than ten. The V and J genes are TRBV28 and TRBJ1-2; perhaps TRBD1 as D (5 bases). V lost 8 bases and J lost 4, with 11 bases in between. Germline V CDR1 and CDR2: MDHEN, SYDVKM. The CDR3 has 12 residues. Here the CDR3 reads CASSGFGYGYTF. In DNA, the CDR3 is TGTGCCAGCTCAGGGTTCGGCTATGGCTACACCTTC.